This entry is about one T cell receptor (beta chain). Its antigen is not known. The data were taken from a study of T cell repertoires in cytomegalovirus infection. Study-wide context: Shared public TCR beta signatures pointed to both CMV infection and a matching HLA type.

The CDR3 has 15 amino acids. Looked up from germline, CDR1 is DFQATT and CDR2 is SNEGSKA (reference sequence). V was clipped by 0 bases and J by 4 bases; unmatched bases: 8. TCRdb independently ran MiXCR on the reads; one entry per CDR3 protein. This table holds fewer than 550,000 distinct CDR3 sequences, about 33% found once. Overall study results and limits: Totalled public TCR beta family frequency picked out people who carried CMV plus the relevant HLA. HLA-C-restricted CMV clonotypes gave the most frequent clonotype in two of eight donors.

This receptor was taken from a human donor in good health (CMV status not recorded). Some clones in this sample may be carry-over from other donors' samples. This rearrangement joins TRBV20-1 to TRBJ1-2, with TRBD1 matching 7 bases. Material for sequencing was PBMCs. The CDR3 sequence: CSAREMGQKLYGYTF. CDR3 nucleotide sequence: TGCAGTGCTAGAGAAATGGGACAGAAACTCTATGGCTACACCTTC.